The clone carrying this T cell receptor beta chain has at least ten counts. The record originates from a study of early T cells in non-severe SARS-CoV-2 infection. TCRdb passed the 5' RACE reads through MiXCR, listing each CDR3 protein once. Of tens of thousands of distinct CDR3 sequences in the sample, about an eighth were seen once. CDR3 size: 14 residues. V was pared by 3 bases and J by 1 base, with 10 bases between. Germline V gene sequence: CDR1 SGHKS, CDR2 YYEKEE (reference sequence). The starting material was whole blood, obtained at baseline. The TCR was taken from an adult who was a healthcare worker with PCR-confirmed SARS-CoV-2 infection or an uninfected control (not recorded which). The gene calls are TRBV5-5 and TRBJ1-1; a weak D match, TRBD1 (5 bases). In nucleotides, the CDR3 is TGTGCCAGCAGCTGGGTCGGACAGAACACTGAAGCTTTCTTT. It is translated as CASSWVGQNTEAFF.